These 27 T cell receptor beta chains share one sample of origin, sequenced in a study of shared clonotypes between healthy human individuals (dated by TCRdb to about 2020). The library was produced with the immunoSEQ multiplex PCR assay. TCRdb provides this immuneACCESS table in a form limited to in-frame rearrangements. Some clones are lacking; in checked studies, under half of them reflect an unresolved V gene, and why the rest are absent is not known. Across this sample there are around 2.3 million clones, with roughly 95% seen only once. The ten largest clones capture roughly 0.13% of the sample. The source material was naive CD4+ T cells sorted from blood. The intended sense of this specimen's cell subset or site label: CD45RA+ positively selected. These receptors were taken from a man between 18 and 35 years old in good health.

The chain recombines TRBV2 with TRBJ2-3, with D perhaps matching TRBD2 (6 bases). V was clipped by 4 bases and J by 0 bases, with 8 bases between them. The CDR3 is made up of 14 amino acids. Germline loops: CDR1 SNHLY, CDR2 FYNNEI. CDR3: CASSAGTSTDTQYF. The CDR3, as DNA: TGTGCCAGCAGTGCAGGGACTAGCACAGATACGCAGTATTTT.

As concerns this clone: Other nucleotide sequences in the sample specify the same CDR3. The chain carries TRBV28 and TRBJ1-2; possible D gene TRBD1, 6 bases. From germline, CDR1 is MDHEN and CDR2 SYDVKM. With 6 bases removed from V and 8 bases from J, the gap between germline ends came to 16 bases. This CDR3 is 13 amino acids long. The CDR3 protein is CASRGGQGGGYTF. The CDR3, as DNA: TGTGCCAGCAGAGGGGGTCAGGGCGGAGGCTACACCTTC.

This chain joins TRBV9 and TRBJ2-5; TRBD2 agrees at 10 bases. J gave up 2 bases and V 0 bases, and 7 bases lay outside the gene matches. The germline CDR1 and CDR2 sequences are SGDLS and YYNGEE. The CDR3 covers 17 residues. In DNA, the CDR3 is TGTGCCAGCAGCGTAGGGGTAGCGGGGGGTTCGCAAGAGACCCAGTACTTC. Amino acid sequence: CASSVGVAGGSQETQYF.

The genes are TRBV27 and TRBJ2-1; D uncertain. The germline CDR1 and CDR2 sequences are MNHEY and SMNVEV (reference sequence). The CDR3 contains 18 residues. V was cut by 1 base and J by 2 bases, with 18 bases left in between. CDR3 in DNA: TGTGCCAGCAGTTTATTTGTGCGCCGGAACAGCCCCTACAATGAGCAGTTCTTC. Residues: CASSLFVRRNSPYNEQFF.

This CDR3 is CASSPRQGAKEQYF. The CDR3 region has the DNA TGTGCCAGCAGCCCTCGACAGGGGGCAAAAGAGCAGTACTTC. The rearrangement joins TRBV9 to TRBJ2-7; 10 bases are a match to TRBD1. The CDR3 runs to 14 residues. The J segment lost 7 bases and the V segment lost 4 bases, leaving 8 bases of the junction unmatched. Germline CDR1 is SGDLS and CDR2 is YYNGEE.

The CDR3 sequence: CASSLEPTSGEQYF. The DNA of the CDR3 is TGTGCCAGCAGCCTCGAACCTACTAGCGGCGAGCAGTACTTC. The chain couples TRBV9 to TRBJ2-7, with 8 bases identical to TRBD2. The CDR3 loop spans 14 amino acids. Germline assignment: CDR1 SGDLS and CDR2 YYNGEE. V lost 4 bases and J lost 6; bases outside the gene matches: 9.

The chain uses TRBV10-3 and TRBJ2-2; tentative D call: TRBD1 (6 bases). CDR1 is ENHRY and CDR2 is SYGVKD in the germline V gene. The CDR3 extends over 16 amino acids. V was trimmed by 0 bases and J by 6 bases, leaving 14 bases between them. The CDR3 region is CAISESAGVLSGELFF. DNA of the CDR3: TGTGCCATCAGTGAGTCGGCAGGGGTTTTGTCCGGGGAGCTGTTTTTT.

This chain uses TRBV6-1 with TRBJ1-3; perhaps TRBD1 as D (6 bases). CDR1 is MNHNS and CDR2 is SASEGT in the germline V gene. V gave up 10 bases and J gave up 2 bases, with 18 bases separating them. This CDR3 contains 15 residues. CDR3 nucleotide sequence: TGTGCCACCACCCAAACAGGGAGGGCTGGAAACACCATATATTTT. Residues: CATTQTGRAGNTIYF.

V is TRBV2 and J is TRBJ1-5; TRBD1 might be the D (5 bases). The germline V gene has CDR1 SNHLY and CDR2 FYNNEI. Trimming took off 5 bases at V and 4 bases at J, with 12 bases between the two ends. The CDR3 runs to 14 residues. The CDR3 loop is CASSPVTANQPQHF. The CDR3 DNA is TGTGCCAGCAGTCCCGTGACAGCAAATCAGCCCCAGCATTTT.

Only a few counts were recorded for this clone. This sequence joins TRBV10-3 and TRBJ2-1, with 8 bases fitting TRBD2. The germline V gene encodes CDR1 ENHRY and CDR2 SYGVKD. The CDR3 extends over 15 amino acids. Trimming took 3 bases from V and 4 from J; bases not matched to a gene: 5. CDR3 loop: CAISEREGLYNEQFF. In nucleotides, the CDR3 is TGTGCCATCAGTGAACGGGAGGGGCTTTACAATGAGCAGTTCTTC.

The V call is TRBV6-5, the J call TRBJ2-2; TRBD2 might be the D (5 bases). Germline V CDR1 and CDR2: MNHEY, SVGAGI. The V gene lost 7 bases and the J gene lost 4 bases, with 13 bases spanning the gap. The CDR3 is made up of 14 amino acids. CDR3 sequence (DNA): TGTGCCAGCAATGAGGTCCGGGGCACCGGGGAGCTGTTTTTT. This gives the protein CASNEVRGTGELFF.

Regarding this clone: One end of the junction varies from germline; a read error may be responsible. The chain recombines TRBV7-7 with TRBJ2-7, with 7 bases that match TRBD1. This CDR3 region has 15 residues. Germline CDR1 SSHAT, CDR2 FNYEAQ (reference sequence). The CDR3 DNA reads as TGTGCTAGCAGCTTAGGGCAGGGGGTCACCAACGAGCAGTACTTC. Translated: CASSLGQGVTNEQYF.

This clone was found a few times. Other nucleotide sequences in the sample specify the same CDR3. The chain employs TRBV30 and TRBJ1-6, with D uncertain. The CDR3 covers 13 residues. In germline, CDR1 is GTSNPN, CDR2 SVGIG (reference sequence). V was pared by 5 bases and J by 7 bases, with 12 bases between. Here the CDR3 reads CAWGLQGNSPLHF. CDR3 in DNA: TGTGCCTGGGGCCTTCAAGGGAATTCACCCCTCCACTTT.

The CDR3 loop is CASSIRVPNTGELFF. The CDR3 region has the DNA TGTGCCAGTAGTATAAGGGTCCCGAACACCGGGGAGCTGTTTTTT. The J gene is TRBJ2-2, the V gene TRBV19, with no clear D. Trimming stripped 2 bases from V and 0 bases from J, with 7 bases between. Germline CDR1 is LNHDA and CDR2 is SQIVND (reference sequence). CDR3 length: 15 residues.

The DNA of the CDR3 is TGTGCCAGCAGCCCAGGGTCAGATACGCAGTATTTT. As protein: CASSPGSDTQYF. V is TRBV11-2 and J is TRBJ2-3; D perhaps matches TRBD1 (5 bases). Per the germline V gene, CDR1 is SGHAT and CDR2 is FQNNGV. The CDR3 loop spans 12 amino acids. The V gene lost 5 bases and the J gene lost 4 bases, with 7 bases spanning the gap.

The CDR3 sequence: CATGTSGTNEQFF. CDR3 in DNA: TGTGCCACCGGGACTAGCGGTACCAATGAGCAGTTCTTC. The chain uses TRBV10-3 and TRBJ2-1; 11 bases match TRBD2. Germline CDR1 and CDR2: ENHRY and SYGVKD. This CDR3 comprises 13 residues. The ends lost 10 bases at V and 6 bases at J; junction bases unmatched: 5.

The V gene is TRBV2, the J gene TRBJ2-5, with 10 bases lining up with TRBD2. This CDR3 is built from 13 residues. J gave up 7 bases and V 5 bases, and 4 bases lay outside the gene matches. Germline values: CDR1 SNHLY, CDR2 FYNNEI. The CDR3 reads CASSRTSGGTQYF. CDR3 in DNA: TGTGCCAGCAGTCGGACTAGCGGCGGGACCCAGTACTTC.

The rearrangement uses TRBV19 and TRBJ1-6; a possible D gene is TRBD1 (5 bases). Trimming cost V 3 bases and J 0 bases, with 18 bases left between them. Looked up from germline, CDR1 is LNHDA and CDR2 is SQIVND (reference sequence). This CDR3 spans 19 amino acids. The CDR3 DNA follows: TGTGCCAGTAGTATCCAAAGACAGATTGCGAGCTCCTATAATTCACCCCTCCACTTT. This codes for CASSIQRQIASSYNSPLHF.

This chain connects TRBV28 to TRBJ1-5; D is unclear. This CDR3 has 12 residues. Germline assignment: CDR1 MDHEN and CDR2 SYDVKM. V was trimmed by 5 bases and J by 9 bases, leaving 11 bases between them. CDR3 nucleotides: TGTGCCAGCAGTGCGGGTTTTTGGCCCCAGCATTTT. It is translated as CASSAGFWPQHF.

The J gene is TRBJ2-2, the V gene TRBV7-9, with 8 positions matching TRBD2. Looked up from germline, CDR1 is SEHNR and CDR2 is FQNEAQ (reference sequence). The CDR3 spans 16 residues. V lost 3 bases to trimming and J lost 3 bases; unmatched junction nucleotides: 6. The CDR3 DNA is TGTGCCAGCAGCTTTCTCGCGGGGGGTCACACCGGGGAGCTGTTTTTT. Its protein product is CASSFLAGGHTGELFF. Full variable domain (missing parts from reference TRBV7-9 and TRBJ2-2): DTGVSQNPRHKITKRGQNVTFRCDPISEHNRLYWYRQTLGQGPEFLTYFQNEAQLEKSRLLSDRFSAERPKGSFSTLEIQRTEQGDSAMYLCASSFLAGGHTGELFFGEGSRLTVL.

V usage is TRBV5-4 and J usage is TRBJ2-7, with 8 bases identical to TRBD1. Germline V gives CDR1 SGHNT, CDR2 YYREEE (reference sequence). The CDR3 length is 13 residues. V was pared by 4 bases and J by 3 bases, with 3 bases of the junction left unmatched. The CDR3 sequence: CASSAGQVYEQYF. The CDR3 DNA reads as TGTGCCAGCAGCGCGGGACAGGTCTACGAGCAGTACTTC.

The chain recombines TRBV6-1 with TRBJ1-2; TRBD1 agrees at 10 bases. This CDR3 is 16 amino acids long. With V trimmed by 4 bases and J by 5 bases, 10 bases remained unmatched. CDR1 is MNHNS and CDR2 is SASEGT in the germline V gene. The CDR3 coding sequence is TGTGCCAGCAGTGGTTGGACAGGGGGGCTTAGATATGGCTACACCTTC. Protein product: CASSGWTGGLRYGYTF.

V is TRBV10-2 and J is TRBJ2-3; no reliable D call. Deletions cut 2 bases from V and 0 bases from J, with 6 bases between. CDR3 length equals 14 residues. The germline CDR1 and CDR2 sequences are WSHSY and SAAADI. The CDR3 region is CASSEQTSTDTQYF. DNA for the CDR3: TGCGCCAGCAGTGAGCAGACTAGCACAGATACGCAGTATTTT.

Turning to this clone: This sample includes further DNA sequences coding for the same CDR3. The rearrangement links TRBV6-5 to TRBJ1-1; the D is unclear. This CDR3 region has 12 residues. V gave up 4 bases and J gave up 5 bases, with 8 bases separating them. Germline-derived CDR1 and CDR2 are MNHEY and SVGAGI. The chain's CDR3 is CASSLRGTEAFF. CDR3 bases: TGTGCCAGCAGTTTAAGAGGGACTGAAGCTTTCTTT.

This chain joins TRBV5-4 and TRBJ2-5; the D gene is possibly TRBD1 (5 bases). The CDR3 runs to 14 residues. V lost 4 bases to trimming and J lost 1 base, with 11 bases between them. Germline CDR1 and CDR2: SGHNT and YYREEE (reference sequence). CDR3 sequence (DNA): TGTGCCAGCAGCCCACCCGACAGCCAAGAGACCCAGTACTTC. Translating gives CASSPPDSQETQYF. The full variable domain, completed using reference TRBV5-4 and TRBJ2-5, is ETGVTQSPTHLIKTRGQQVTLRCSSQSGHNTVSWYQQALGQGPQFIFQYYREEENGRGNFPPRFSGLQFPNYSSELNVNALELDDSALYLCASSPPDSQETQYFGPGTRLLVL.

This chain joins TRBV18 and TRBJ1-1, with 8 bases identical to TRBD1. This CDR3 has 14 residues. V shed 8 bases and J 0 bases; nucleotides not matched to a gene: 5. The germline gives CDR1 KGHSH, CDR2 LQKENI. This chain's CDR3 is CASGAGGLNTEAFF. For the CDR3, the DNA is TGTGCCAGCGGGGCAGGGGGCTTGAACACTGAAGCTTTCTTT.

The chain joins TRBV7-2 to TRBJ2-1; maybe TRBD1 (6 bases). The CDR3 has 14 residues. V was pared by 4 bases and J by 8 bases, with 15 bases between. Germline loops: CDR1 SGHTA, CDR2 FQGNSA. CDR3 sequence reads: CASSSQDRTHEQFF. DNA for the CDR3: TGTGCCAGCAGCTCCCAAGACAGGACCCATGAGCAGTTCTTC.